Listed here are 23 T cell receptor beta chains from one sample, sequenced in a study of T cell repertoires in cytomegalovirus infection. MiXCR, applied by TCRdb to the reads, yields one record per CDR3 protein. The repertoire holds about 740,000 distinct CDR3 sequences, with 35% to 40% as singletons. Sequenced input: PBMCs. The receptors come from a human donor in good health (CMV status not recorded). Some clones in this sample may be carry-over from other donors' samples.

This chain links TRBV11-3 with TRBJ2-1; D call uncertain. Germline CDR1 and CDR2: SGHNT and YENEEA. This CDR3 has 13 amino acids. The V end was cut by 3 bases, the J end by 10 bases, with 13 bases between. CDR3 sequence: CASSLPGVGEQFF. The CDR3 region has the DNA TGTGCCAGCAGCTTGCCTGGGGTTGGGGAGCAGTTCTTC.

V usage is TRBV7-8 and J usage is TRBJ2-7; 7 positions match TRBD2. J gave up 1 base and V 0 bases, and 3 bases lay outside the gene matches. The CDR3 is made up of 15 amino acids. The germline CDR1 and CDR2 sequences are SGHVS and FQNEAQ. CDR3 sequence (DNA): TGTGCCAGCAGCTTAGCGTGGGGGGGGTCCTACGAGCAGTACTTC. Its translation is CASSLAWGGSYEQYF.

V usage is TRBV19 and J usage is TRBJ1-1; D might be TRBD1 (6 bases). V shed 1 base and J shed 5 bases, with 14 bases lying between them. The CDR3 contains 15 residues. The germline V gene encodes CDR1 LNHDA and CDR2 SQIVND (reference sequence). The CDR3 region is CASSIGGRGETEAFF. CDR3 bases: TGTGCCAGTAGTATAGGAGGTAGGGGGGAGACTGAAGCTTTCTTT.

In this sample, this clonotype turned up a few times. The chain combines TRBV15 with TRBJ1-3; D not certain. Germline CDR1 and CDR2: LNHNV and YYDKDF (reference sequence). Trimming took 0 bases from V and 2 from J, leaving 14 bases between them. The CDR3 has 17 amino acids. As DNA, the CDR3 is TGTGCCACCAGCAGAGATGGGCAAAATGGGGCTGGAAACACCATATATTTT. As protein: CATSRDGQNGAGNTIYF.

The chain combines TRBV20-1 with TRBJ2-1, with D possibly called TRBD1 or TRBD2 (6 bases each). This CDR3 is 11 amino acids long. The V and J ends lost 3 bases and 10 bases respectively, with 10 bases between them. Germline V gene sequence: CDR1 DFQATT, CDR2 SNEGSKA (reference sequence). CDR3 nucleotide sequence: TGCAGTGCTAGTCGCGGGACAGAGCAGTTCTTC. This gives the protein CSASRGTEQFF.

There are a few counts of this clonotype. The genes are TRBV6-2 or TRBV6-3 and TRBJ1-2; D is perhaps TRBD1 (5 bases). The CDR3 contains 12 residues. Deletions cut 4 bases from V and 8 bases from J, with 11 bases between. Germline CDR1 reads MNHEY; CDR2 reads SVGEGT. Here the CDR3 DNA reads TGTGCCAGCAGTTCGGGGCTTATAGGCTACACCTTC. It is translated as CASSSGLIGYTF.

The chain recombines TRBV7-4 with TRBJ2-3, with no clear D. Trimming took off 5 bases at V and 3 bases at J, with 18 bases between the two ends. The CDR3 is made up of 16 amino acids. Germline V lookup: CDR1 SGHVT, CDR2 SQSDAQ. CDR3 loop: CASSPRTGQWTDTQYF. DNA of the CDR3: TGTGCCAGCAGCCCACGGACCGGCCAGTGGACAGATACGCAGTATTTT.

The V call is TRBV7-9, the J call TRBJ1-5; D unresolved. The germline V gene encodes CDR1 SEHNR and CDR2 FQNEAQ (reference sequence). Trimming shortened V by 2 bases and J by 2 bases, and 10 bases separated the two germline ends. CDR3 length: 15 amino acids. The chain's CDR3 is CASSLSGFGNQPQHF. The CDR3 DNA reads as TGTGCCAGCAGCTTATCGGGTTTTGGCAATCAGCCCCAGCATTTT.

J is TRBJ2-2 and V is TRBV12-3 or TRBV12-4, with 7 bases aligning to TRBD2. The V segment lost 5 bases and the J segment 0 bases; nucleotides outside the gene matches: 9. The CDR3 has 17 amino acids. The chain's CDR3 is CASSPIHGRTNTGELFF. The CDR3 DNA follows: TGTGCCAGCAGTCCGATACACGGGAGGACGAACACCGGGGAGCTGTTTTTT.

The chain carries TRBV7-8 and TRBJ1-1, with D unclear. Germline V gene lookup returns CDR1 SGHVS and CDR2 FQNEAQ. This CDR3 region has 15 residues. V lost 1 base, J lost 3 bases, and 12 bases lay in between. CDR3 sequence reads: CASSLVGRRDTEAFF. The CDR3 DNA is TGTGCCAGCAGCTTAGTCGGCAGGCGGGACACTGAAGCTTTCTTT.

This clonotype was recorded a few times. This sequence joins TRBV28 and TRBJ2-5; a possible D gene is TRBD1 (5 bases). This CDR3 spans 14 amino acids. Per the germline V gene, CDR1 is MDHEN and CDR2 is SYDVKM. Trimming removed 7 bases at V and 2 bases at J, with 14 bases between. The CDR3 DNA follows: TGTGCCAGCATGCAGGGTCCAGGGCAAGAGACCCAGTACTTC. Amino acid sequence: CASMQGPGQETQYF.

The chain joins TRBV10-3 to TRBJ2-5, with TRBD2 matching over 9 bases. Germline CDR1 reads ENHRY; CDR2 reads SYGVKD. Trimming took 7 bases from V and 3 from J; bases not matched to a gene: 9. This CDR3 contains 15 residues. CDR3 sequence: CAINQRGASEETQYF. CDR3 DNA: TGTGCCATCAATCAGCGGGGGGCCTCAGAAGAGACCCAGTACTTC.

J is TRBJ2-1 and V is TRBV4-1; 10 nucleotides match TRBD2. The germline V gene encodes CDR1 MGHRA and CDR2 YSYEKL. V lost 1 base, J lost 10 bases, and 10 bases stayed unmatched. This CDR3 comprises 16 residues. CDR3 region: CASSQGSGLAGEEQFF. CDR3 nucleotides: TGCGCCAGCAGCCAAGGCTCGGGGCTAGCGGGAGAAGAGCAGTTCTTC.

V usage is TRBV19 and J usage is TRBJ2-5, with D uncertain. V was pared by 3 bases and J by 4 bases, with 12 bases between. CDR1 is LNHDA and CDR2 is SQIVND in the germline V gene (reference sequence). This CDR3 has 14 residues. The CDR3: CASSISRTGETQYF. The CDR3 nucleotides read TGTGCCAGTAGTATCTCCAGGACGGGAGAGACCCAGTACTTC.

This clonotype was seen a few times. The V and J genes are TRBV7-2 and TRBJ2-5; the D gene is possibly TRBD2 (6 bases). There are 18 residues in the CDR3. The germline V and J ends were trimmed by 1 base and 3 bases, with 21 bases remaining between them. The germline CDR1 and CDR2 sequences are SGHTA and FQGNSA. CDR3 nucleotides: TGTGCCAGCAGCTTAGGTTCGGCTAGCGATCCGAAGGAAGAGACCCAGTACTTC. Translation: CASSLGSASDPKEETQYF.

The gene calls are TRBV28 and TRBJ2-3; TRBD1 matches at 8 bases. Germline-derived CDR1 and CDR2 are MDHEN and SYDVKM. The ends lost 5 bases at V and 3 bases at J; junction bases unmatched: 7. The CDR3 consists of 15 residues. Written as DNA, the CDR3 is TGTGCCAGCAGTCCGGCGACAGGGGTGACAGATACGCAGTATTTT. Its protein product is CASSPATGVTDTQYF.

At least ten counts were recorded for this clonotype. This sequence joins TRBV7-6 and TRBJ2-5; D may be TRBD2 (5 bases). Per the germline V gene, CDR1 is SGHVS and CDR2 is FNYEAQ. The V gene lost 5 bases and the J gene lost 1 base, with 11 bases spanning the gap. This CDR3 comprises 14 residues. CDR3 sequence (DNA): TGTGCCAGCAGCCCAAGCGGAGGCCAAGAGACCCAGTACTTC. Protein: CASSPSGGQETQYF.

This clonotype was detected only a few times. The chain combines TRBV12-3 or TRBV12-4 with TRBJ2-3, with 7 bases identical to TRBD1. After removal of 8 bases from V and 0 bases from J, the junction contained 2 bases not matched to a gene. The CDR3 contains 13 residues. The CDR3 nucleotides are TGTGCCAGCGAGGGGGCTAGCACAGATACGCAGTATTTT. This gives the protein CASEGASTDTQYF.

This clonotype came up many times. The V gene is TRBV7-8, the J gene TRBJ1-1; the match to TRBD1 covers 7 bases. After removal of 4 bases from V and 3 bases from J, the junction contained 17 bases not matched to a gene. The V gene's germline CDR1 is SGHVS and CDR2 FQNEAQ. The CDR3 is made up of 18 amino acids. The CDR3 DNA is TGTGCCAGCAGCTCCCTGTATGGTGACAGGGTAGCCGACACTGAAGCTTTCTTT. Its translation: CASSSLYGDRVADTEAFF.

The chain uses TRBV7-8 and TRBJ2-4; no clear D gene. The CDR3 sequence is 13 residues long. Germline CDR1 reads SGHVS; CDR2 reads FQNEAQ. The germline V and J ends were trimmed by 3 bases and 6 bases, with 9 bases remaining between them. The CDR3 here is CASSLVESNIQYF. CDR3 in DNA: TGTGCCAGCAGCTTGGTCGAATCAAACATTCAGTACTTC. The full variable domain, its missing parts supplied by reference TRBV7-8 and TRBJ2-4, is GAGVSQSPRYKVAKRGQDVALRCDPISGHVSLFWYQQALGQGPEFLTYFQNEAQLDKSGLPSDRFFAERPEGSVSTLKIQRTQQEDSAVYLCASSLVESNIQYFGAGTRLSVL.

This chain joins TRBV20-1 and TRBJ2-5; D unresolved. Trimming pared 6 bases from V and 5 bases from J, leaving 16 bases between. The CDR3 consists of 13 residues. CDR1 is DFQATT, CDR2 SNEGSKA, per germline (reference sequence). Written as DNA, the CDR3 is TGCAGTGCCCCGCGAGTGGGCGTCGAGACCCAGTACTTC. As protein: CSAPRVGVETQYF.

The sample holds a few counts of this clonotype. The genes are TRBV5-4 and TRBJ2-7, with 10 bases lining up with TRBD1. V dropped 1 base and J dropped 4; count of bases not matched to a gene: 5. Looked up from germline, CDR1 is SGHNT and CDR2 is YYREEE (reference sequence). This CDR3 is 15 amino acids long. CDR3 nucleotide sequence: TGTGCCAGCAGCTTGAGCGGGACAGGGGTGTACGAGCAGTACTTC. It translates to CASSLSGTGVYEQYF.

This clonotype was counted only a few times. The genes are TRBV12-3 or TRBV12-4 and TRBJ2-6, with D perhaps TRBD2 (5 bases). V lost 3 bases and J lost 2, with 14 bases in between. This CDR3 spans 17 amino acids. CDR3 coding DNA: TGTGCCAGCAGTTTCGGGCTAGCCGTCGCTGGGGCCAACGTCCTGACTTTC. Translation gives CASSFGLAVAGANVLTF.